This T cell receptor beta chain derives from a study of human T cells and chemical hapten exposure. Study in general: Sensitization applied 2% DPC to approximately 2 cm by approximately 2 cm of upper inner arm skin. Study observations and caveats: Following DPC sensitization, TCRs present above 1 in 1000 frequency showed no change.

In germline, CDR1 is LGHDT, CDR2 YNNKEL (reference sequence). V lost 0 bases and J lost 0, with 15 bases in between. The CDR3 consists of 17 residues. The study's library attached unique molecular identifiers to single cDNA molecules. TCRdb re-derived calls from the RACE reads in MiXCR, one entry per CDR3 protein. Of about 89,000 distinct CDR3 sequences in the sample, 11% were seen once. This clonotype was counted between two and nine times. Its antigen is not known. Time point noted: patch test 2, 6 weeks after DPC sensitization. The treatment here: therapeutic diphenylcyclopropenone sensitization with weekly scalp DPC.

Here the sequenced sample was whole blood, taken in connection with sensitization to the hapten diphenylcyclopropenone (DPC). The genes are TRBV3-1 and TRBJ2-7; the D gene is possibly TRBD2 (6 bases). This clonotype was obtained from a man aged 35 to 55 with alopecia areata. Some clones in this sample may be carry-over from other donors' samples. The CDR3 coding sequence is TGTGCCAGCAGCCAAGATCCGGGAGTACGCTCCTCCTACGAGCAGTACTTC. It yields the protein CASSQDPGVRSSYEQYF.